What follows are 5 T cell receptor beta chains derived from one specimen sequenced in a study of blood T cells in healthy people across ages (dated by TCRdb to the mid-2010s). The library was generated by 5' RACE. Sequencing instrument: Illumina HiSeq 2500. A second PCR of roughly 7 to 12 cycles was run with a J-beta primer mix and a sample-barcoded 5' primer. Starting from the raw public reads, TCRdb applied fastp trimming at Q25, assembled clones with MiXCR and retained in-frame beta chains. Each record represents a unique CDR3 protein, reported with the most common genes and DNA among its rows. This sample holds about 1.7 million distinct CDR3 sequences; roughly 28% were observed only once. In total, the top ten clones hold 7.7% of the sample. The material sequenced was blood. These receptors originate from a woman between 25 and 40 years old in good health.

This clonotype showed up many times. The rearrangement uses TRBV29-1 and TRBJ1-2; possible D gene TRBD1, 5 bases. Germline V lookup: CDR1 SQVTM, CDR2 ANQGSEA. The CDR3 totals 11 residues. V lost 4 bases and J 8 bases, leaving 11 bases between the germline ends. Here the CDR3 DNA reads TGCAGCGTTGTAGACAGAGAAGGCTACACCTTC. Its protein product is CSVVDREGYTF. Drawing the rest from reference TRBV29-1 and TRBJ1-2, the complete variable domain is SAVISQKPSRDICQRGTSLTIQCQVDSQVTMMFWYRQQPGQSLTLIATANQGSEATYESGFVIDKFPISRPNLTFSTLTVSNMSPEDSSIYLCSVVDREGYTFGSGTRLTVV.

This clonotype was found a few times. This rearrangement joins TRBV12-3 or TRBV12-4 to TRBJ1-1; D is unresolved. CDR3 size: 11 residues. V gave up 5 bases and J gave up 11 bases, with 12 bases separating them. In DNA, the CDR3 is TGTGCCAGCAGTCCGGGCAGGTTTGCTTTCTTT. Encoded protein: CASSPGRFAFF.

A word on this clonotype: The junction departs from germline at one end; a sequencing error may be responsible. J is TRBJ2-6 and V is TRBV19; 9 bases fit TRBD1. The CDR3 extends over 18 amino acids. CDR1 and CDR2 (germline): LNHDA, SQIVND (reference sequence). CDR3 region: CASSLDGTGLSGANVLTF. CDR3 nucleotide sequence: TGTGCCAGTAGTTTAGACGGGACAGGGCTTTCTGGGGCCAACGTCCTGACTTTC.

The chain combines TRBV19 with TRBJ2-1, with TRBD2 identical over 10 bases. J was trimmed by 7 bases and V by 7 bases; bases with no gene match: 7. This CDR3 has 14 residues. Germline V lookup: CDR1 LNHDA, CDR2 SQIVND (reference sequence). CDR3 nucleotide sequence: TGTGCCAGTATCCGGGCTAGCGGGGGTAATGAGCAGTTCTTC. Its translation: CASIRASGGNEQFF.

This clonotype showed up just a few times. The chain links TRBV6-5 to TRBJ2-7; 7 nucleotides match TRBD2. Germline trimming cut 0 bases from V and 2 bases from J; bases unmatched to any gene: 7. The CDR3 extends over 16 amino acids. Germline V gives CDR1 MNHEY, CDR2 SVGAGI. The CDR3 coding sequence is TGTGCCAGCAGTTACTCGAGTCTAGCGGAAACCTACGAGCAGTACTTC. Residues: CASSYSSLAETYEQYF.